This is a list of T cell receptor beta chains from one sample in a study of cytomegalovirus exposure and HLA in healthy donors. Measured with immunoSEQ multiplex PCR; TCRdb has only the in-frame clones, and not every one. This sample contains fewer than 60,000 clones. The sequenced material came from PBMCs. These TCRs come from a woman in her thirties in good health and CMV-seropositive. Both conserved end residues are part of each CDR3. Each record gives: V gene, J gene, D gene, CDR3 protein, CDR3 DNA. D genes are given only for firm matches.

TRBV19	TRBJ2-7	.	CASSRAPGYEQYF	TGTGCCAGTAGCAGGGCCCCTGGCTACGAGCAGTACTTC
TRBV4-1	TRBJ2-1	.	CASSPTRGRVIEQFF	TGCGCCAGCAGCCCCACTAGAGGGAGAGTTATTGAGCAGTTCTTC
TRBV7-2	TRBJ2-1	TRBD2	CASSPSGGGAGEQFF	TGTGCCAGCAGCCCGTCGGGCGGGGGGGCCGGTGAGCAGTTCTTC
TRBV6-6	TRBJ1-2	.	CASSSGQANYGYTF	TGTGCCAGCTCATCAGGGCAGGCGAACTATGGCTACACCTTC
TRBV9	TRBJ2-1	TRBD2	CASSVGLAGAGEQFF	TGTGCCAGCAGCGTTGGACTAGCGGGGGCAGGAGAGCAGTTCTTC
TRBV7-9	TRBJ1-5	.	CASSSGGNQPQHF	TGTGCCAGCAGTTCAGGGGGCAATCAGCCCCAGCATTTT
TRBV28	TRBJ1-2	.	CASSQGGSWVYGYTF	TGTGCCAGCAGCCAAGGGGGATCCTGGGTCTATGGCTACACCTTC
TRBV29-1	TRBJ1-1	.	CSVEGGTGGTEAFF	TGCAGCGTTGAAGGGGGGACGGGGGGCACTGAAGCTTTCTTT
TRBV7-2	TRBJ2-7	TRBD1	CASSKDRTSSYEQYF	TGTGCCAGCAGCAAGGACAGGACGAGCTCCTACGAGCAGTACTTC
TRBV15	TRBJ2-1	TRBD2	CATRTGGGYNEQFF	TGTGCCACCAGGACCGGGGGGGGGTACAATGAGCAGTTCTTC
TRBV13	TRBJ2-5	.	CASSTLPRQGETQYF	TGTGCCAGCAGCACCCTCCCCAGGCAGGGAGAGACCCAGTACTTC
TRBV10-3	TRBJ2-1	TRBD2	CAISEKELAGGNEQFF	TGTGCCATCAGTGAGAAGGAACTAGCGGGAGGGAATGAGCAGTTCTTC
TRBV29-1	TRBJ1-4	.	CSDAWAPTNEKLFF	TGCAGCGACGCTTGGGCCCCAACTAATGAAAAACTGTTTTTT
TRBV11-1	TRBJ2-1	TRBD2	CASSLGLAADNEQFF	TGTGCCAGCAGCTTAGGACTAGCGGCCGACAATGAGCAGTTCTTC
TRBV29-1	TRBJ2-1	.	CSVGGGGAVNEQFF	TGCAGCGTTGGGGGTGGGGGGGCCGTCAATGAGCAGTTCTTC
TRBV4-1	TRBJ2-7	.	CASSHRPGALNHEQYF	TGCGCCAGCAGCCACCGCCCGGGAGCCCTCAACCACGAGCAGTACTTC
TRBV19	TRBJ1-1	TRBD1	CASSMGQRMNTEAFF	TGTGCCAGTAGTATGGGACAGCGAATGAACACTGAAGCTTTCTTT
TRBV6-5	TRBJ1-5	.	CASRLGVDSNQPQHF	TGTGCCAGCAGGCTAGGCGTTGATAGCAATCAGCCCCAGCATTTT
TRBV13	TRBJ2-5	.	CASSFGTGGRQYF	TGTGCCAGCAGCTTTGGTACCGGGGGTCGCCAGTACTTC
TRBV2	TRBJ1-5	TRBD1	CASTGDRGSQPQHF	TGTGCCAGCACCGGGGACAGGGGAAGTCAGCCCCAGCATTTT
TRBV18	TRBJ1-2	TRBD1	CASLTLDRDYGYTF	TGTGCCAGCTTAACCCTGGACAGGGACTATGGCTACACCTTC
TRBV7-9	TRBJ1-2	.	CASSSSLLTEPNGYTF	TGTGCCAGCAGCTCCTCTTTACTAACCGAACCAAATGGCTACACCTTC
TRBV30	TRBJ1-5	.	CAWGQSNQPQHF	TGTGCCTGGGGACAGTCCAATCAGCCCCAGCATTTT
TRBV15	TRBJ2-3	.	CATSRGGFTDTQYF	TGTGCCACCAGCAGAGGAGGCTTCACAGATACGCAGTATTTT
TRBV7-2	TRBJ1-5	TRBD1	CASSTGGQPQHF	TGTGCCAGCAGCACAGGGGGACAGCCCCAGCATTTT
TRBV15	TRBJ2-1	TRBD2	CATSRGLAIGSGSQFF	TGTGCCACCAGCAGGGGACTAGCGATTGGGAGTGGTTCGCAGTTCTTC
TRBV5-1	TRBJ1-2	TRBD1	CASRPETGSYGYTF	TGCGCCAGCAGACCCGAGACAGGGTCTTATGGCTACACCTTC
TRBV5-1	TRBJ2-7	TRBD2	CASSLGLAGEWYEQYF	TGCGCCAGCAGCTTGGGACTAGCGGGAGAATGGTACGAGCAGTACTTC
TRBV6-5	TRBJ1-2	TRBD1	CASSRSTGFGDGYTF	TGTGCCAGCAGTCGTTCGACAGGGTTTGGGGATGGCTACACCTTC
TRBV6-1	TRBJ2-7	.	CASSSTSPPLYEQYF	TGTGCCAGCAGTTCCACTAGTCCCCCGCTCTACGAGCAGTACTTC
TRBV5-4	TRBJ1-1	TRBD1	CATSVGGTGGTEAFF	TGTGCCACCTCAGTGGGCGGGACAGGGGGCACTGAAGCTTTCTTT
TRBV28	TRBJ2-1	TRBD1	CASSLGQSSYNEQFF	TGTGCCAGCAGCCTGGGACAGAGCTCCTACAATGAGCAGTTCTTC
TRBV10-2	TRBJ2-2	TRBD2	CASSDSGVGTGELFF	TGCGCCAGCAGTGACAGCGGGGTGGGCACCGGGGAGCTGTTTTTT
TRBV6-5	TRBJ1-2	.	CASSSSTGPHVEAF	TGTGCCAGCAGTTCGTCGACAGGACCCCACGTAGAGGCCTTC
TRBV5-5	TRBJ1-2	TRBD1	CASSLVGQGGYTF	TGTGCCAGCAGCTTGGTGGGACAGGGCGGCTACACCTTC
TRBV19	TRBJ1-1	.	CASSMGRRGARNTEAFF	TGTGCCAGTAGTATGGGGCGGCGGGGGGCGAGAAACACTGAAGCTTTCTTT
TRBV6-5	TRBJ1-4	TRBD1	CASSPDRLNEKLFF	TGTGCCAGCAGCCCGGACAGGCTAAATGAAAAACTGTTTTTT
TRBV6-1	TRBJ1-5	TRBD1	CATDPGTELGQPQHF	TGTGCCACCGATCCCGGGACAGAATTGGGTCAGCCCCAGCATTTT
TRBV5-4	TRBJ1-2	.	CASSHRVTNYGYTF	TGTGCCAGCAGCCACAGGGTTACTAACTATGGCTACACCTTC
TRBV6-1	TRBJ1-4	TRBD1	CASRTGFQEKLFF	TGTGCCAGCAGGACAGGGTTTCAGGAAAAACTGTTTTTT
TRBV30	TRBJ1-3	TRBD1	CAWSVNSGQGEGGNTIYF	TGTGCCTGGAGTGTCAATTCCGGACAGGGGGAAGGGGGAAACACCATATATTTT
TRBV18	TRBJ1-1	.	CASSPNGTPSEAFF	TGTGCCAGCTCACCAAATGGGACACCGTCTGAAGCTTTCTTT
TRBV4-1	TRBJ2-3	.	CASSQPLAGTDTQYF	TGCGCCAGCAGCCAACCTCTAGCAGGCACAGATACGCAGTATTTT
TRBV5-1	TRBJ1-1	TRBD1	CASSGQGSNEAFF	TGCGCCAGCTCGGGACAGGGTTCGAATGAAGCTTTCTTT
TRBV11-2	TRBJ2-1	.	CASSLGRLGNEQFF	TGTGCCAGCAGCTTAGGGAGACTAGGAAACGAGCAGTTCTTC
TRBV6-6	TRBJ1-2	.	CASSYLPDYGYTF	TGTGCCAGCAGTTACCTTCCGGACTATGGCTACACCTTC
TRBV19	TRBJ1-4	.	CATAEGMTTNEKLFF	TGTGCCACCGCGGAGGGGATGACAACTAATGAAAAACTGTTTTTT
TRBV7-6	TRBJ1-6	TRBD1	CASSLRQGNSPLHF	TGTGCCAGCAGCTTAAGACAGGGGAATTCACCCCTCCACTTT
TRBV4-1	TRBJ2-3	TRBD2	CASRRSLAGFPDTQYF	TGCGCCAGCAGGAGATCCCTAGCGGGGTTCCCAGATACGCAGTATTTT
TRBV30	TRBJ2-3	.	CAWTPVGGLRDTQYF	TGTGCCTGGACCCCCGTAGGGGGTTTGAGAGATACGCAGTATTTT
TRBV27	TRBJ1-1	TRBD1	CASSNLRGTEAFF	TGTGCCAGCAGTAATCTCAGGGGGACTGAAGCTTTCTTT
TRBV7-9	TRBJ1-2	.	CASSLGGPNYGYTF	TGTGCCAGCAGCTTGGGGGGACCTAACTATGGCTACACCTTC
TRBV11-2	TRBJ1-1	.	CASRGGGYVTEAFF	TGTGCCAGCAGGGGTGGGGGGTACGTTACTGAAGCTTTCTTT
TRBV5-1	TRBJ1-2	.	CASSFGVGYYGYTF	TGCGCCAGCAGCTTCGGGGTGGGTTACTATGGCTACACCTTC
TRBV30	TRBJ2-4	.	CAWIQGQPLAKNIQYF	TGTGCCTGGATCCAAGGACAGCCATTAGCCAAAAACATTCAGTACTTC
TRBV9	TRBJ1-5	TRBD1	CASSPGQASNQPQHF	TGTGCCAGCAGCCCGGGACAGGCGAGCAATCAGCCCCAGCATTTT
TRBV30	TRBJ1-1	.	CAWSLNKNTEAFF	TGTGCCTGGAGTTTGAACAAGAACACTGAAGCTTTCTTT
TRBV25-1	TRBJ1-4	.	CASSEKTGVRNEKLFF	TGTGCCAGCAGTGAAAAGACGGGGGTGAGAAATGAAAAACTGTTTTTT
TRBV5-1	TRBJ1-2	.	CASRRESSNYGYTF	TGCGCCTCACGCCGAGAGAGTAGTAACTATGGCTACACCTTC
TRBV18	TRBJ2-5	.	CASSPRRTTGETQYF	TGTGCCAGCTCACCTAGAAGGACGACGGGGGAGACCCAGTACTTC